This T cell receptor beta chain was documented in a study of T cell responses to AZD1222 COVID-19 vaccine. The overall study: The study pooled second doses at about 4 or about 12 weeks.

TCRdb's copy holds only in-frame clones and misses some; the assay was immunoSEQ multiplex PCR. The profile covers more than 70,000 clones, with approximately 86% appearing a single time and approximately 7.9% taken by the ten largest. The CDR3 contains 13 residues. Germline CDR1 reads SNHLY; CDR2 reads FYNNEI. V lost 1 base to trimming and J lost 4 bases, with 7 bases between them. The chain uses TRBV2 and TRBJ1-2; D is ambiguous. The sample consisted of peripheral blood, taken on day 0 of AZD1222 vaccination. The source of this sequence is an adult in good health. The CDR3 loop reads CASSEVPGYGYTF. The CDR3 DNA reads TGTGCCAGCAGTGAAGTTCCAGGCTATGGCTACACCTTC.